This is a list of T cell receptor beta chains from one sample in a study of Graves' ophthalmopathy and Graves' hyperthyroidism. TCRdb re-called the multiplex PCR reads through MiXCR, storing one row per CDR3 protein. Here the sample spans around 1.1 million distinct CDR3 sequences, 35% to 45% being singletons. The sample taken for sequencing was peripheral blood or thyroid tissue (not recorded which). The receptors stem from an adult man with Graves' hyperthyroidism. The CDR3 runs from the conserved cysteine through the conserved F or W. A D gene is named only where the DNA matches it firmly. Part of the rows lack a size; the others show once, few, many or a class for expanded clones.

d_gene,j_gene,v_gene,abundance,CDR3nt,CDR3aa
-,TRBJ1-2,TRBV29-1,-,TGCAGCGTTGAAGCACAGGCCAATTACTATGGCTACACCTTC,CSVEAQANYYGYTF
TRBD1,TRBJ2-5,TRBV5-5,-,TGTGCCAGCAGCTGGCGACAGGGTGAGACCCAGTACTTC,CASSWRQGETQYF
-,TRBJ2-1,TRBV29-1,-,TGCAGCGTTGAAGATCGCGGGACGGTGTACAATGAGCAGTTCTTC,CSVEDRGTVYNEQFF
TRBD1,TRBJ2-5,TRBV6-6,-,TGTGCCAGCAGTGGCTGGGACAGTCCATCGGTTGAGACCCAGTACTTC,CASSGWDSPSVETQYF
-,TRBJ2-7,TRBV29-1,many,TGCAGCGTTTTGACAGGAGGGAATGCGTACGAGCAGTACTTC,CSVLTGGNAYEQYF
-,TRBJ1-2,TRBV10-2,once,TGTGCCAGCAGTTTGATGGGCCAGGCCTTAAACTATGGCTACACCTTC,CASSLMGQALNYGYTF
-,TRBJ2-7,TRBV20-1,-,TGCAGTGCTAGGGCGGCAGGAAGCTCCTACGAGCAGTACTTC,CSARAAGSSYEQYF
-,TRBJ1-2,TRBV3-1,once,TGTGCCAGCAGCCCTGCAGGGGTCGGCTACACCTTC,CASSPAGVGYTF
TRBD1,TRBJ1-4,TRBV19,-,TGTGCCAGTAATCTAAGGCAGGGGGCAGAAAAACTGTTTTTT,CASNLRQGAEKLFF
-,TRBJ2-5,TRBV6-5,many,TGTGCCAGCAGTAACGACAGAGAAGAGACCCAGTACTTC,CASSNDREETQYF
TRBD1,TRBJ2-5,TRBV10-3,once,TGTGCCAGCAGCATAACAGGGGGGAAGACCCAGTACTTC,CASSITGGKTQYF
TRBD1,TRBJ1-1,TRBV7-9,few,TGTGCCAGCAGCCGGGCGACAGGGGGCAAGAACACTGAAGCTTTCTTT,CASSRATGGKNTEAFF
-,TRBJ1-5,TRBV19,many,TGTGCCAGTAGCGACACAGGCGCGCAGCCCCAGCATTTT,CASSDTGAQPQHF
-,TRBJ2-7,TRBV13,many,TGTGCCAGCACAACAGAGAATTACTACGAGCAGTACTTC,CASTTENYYEQYF
-,TRBJ1-2,TRBV5-6,-,TGTGCCAGCAGCTTTGGGGGCGGGTTTGATGGCTACACCTTC,CASSFGGGFDGYTF
-,TRBJ1-5,TRBV15,few,TGTGCCACCAGCAGAGCCCTGGGGACGGCGAGCAATCAGCCCCAGCATTTT,CATSRALGTASNQPQHF
TRBD2,TRBJ2-5,TRBV7-2,many,TGTGCCAGCAGCCCGCCTAGCGGTACTAGGACCCAGTACTTC,CASSPPSGTRTQYF
TRBD1,TRBJ1-2,TRBV10-2,many,TGCGCCAGCAGAGGGACAGGGACCGGCTACACCTTC,CASRGTGTGYTF
-,TRBJ1-6,TRBV20-1,many,TGCAGTGCTAGAGCGAGGGGGGCACCCCTCCACTTT,CSARARGAPLHF
-,TRBJ1-4,TRBV4-1,-,TGCGCCAGCAGCCAAGATAGGGGGGCCGAAGAAAAACTGTTTTTT,CASSQDRGAEEKLFF
TRBD1,TRBJ2-5,TRBV5-1,few,TGCGCCAGCAGCTTGTTTAGGGGGCAATTGTATGAGACCCAGTACTTC,CASSLFRGQLYETQYF
TRBD2,TRBJ2-5,TRBV13,few,TGTGCCAGCAGCCAGGGGACTAGATGGGAGACCCAGTACTTC,CASSQGTRWETQYF
-,TRBJ2-5,TRBV2,many,TGTGCCAGCAGGGTTTGGTCGACAGCCCAAGAGACCCAGTACTTC,CASRVWSTAQETQYF
TRBD1,TRBJ1-5,TRBV11-2,-,TGTGCCAGCAGCTCCCTGGGACAGCAAGAGACCCAGCATTTT,CASSSLGQQETQHF
TRBD1,TRBJ1-2,TRBV20-1,many,TGCAGTGCTACGACAGGGAGTAGCTATGGCTACACCTTC,CSATTGSSYGYTF
-,TRBJ1-4,TRBV7-2,-,TGTGCCAGCAGCTTAGCCAATACAGGGAATGAAAAACTGTTTTTT,CASSLANTGNEKLFF
-,TRBJ2-7,TRBV7-2,once,TGTGCCAGCAGCTTAGCGCCCGGGAACGAGCAGTACTTC,CASSLAPGNEQYF
-,TRBJ1-1,TRBV19,-,TGTGCCAGTATTGGTCTCCGGGGGCGAGGCACTGAAGCTTTCTTT,CASIGLRGRGTEAFF
-,TRBJ2-7,TRBV24-1,-,TGTGCCACCGGTGATCCAGTGACAGGCACCTACGAGCAGTACTTC,CATGDPVTGTYEQYF
TRBD1,TRBJ1-6,TRBV7-2,many,TGTGCCAGCAGCTTAGTGCCGGGACAGCAAAATTCACCCCTCCACTTT,CASSLVPGQQNSPLHF
-,TRBJ1-4,TRBV5-1,many,TGCGCCAGCAGCCCCTGGGGTGAAAAACTGTTTTTT,CASSPWGEKLFF
-,TRBJ1-5,TRBV12-3/TRBV12-4,many,TGTGCCAGCAGCTTGGGACCCCGGCAGCATTTT,CASSLGPRQHF
-,TRBJ2-7,TRBV7-9,many,TGTGCCAGCAGCGAGAGCAGTCTCGGAGTGTACGAGCAGTACTTC,CASSESSLGVYEQYF
-,TRBJ2-6,TRBV5-1,-,TGCGCCAGCAGCTCACTGGAGGGCGGGTCTGGGGCCAACGTCCTGACTTTC,CASSSLEGGSGANVLTF
-,TRBJ2-7,TRBV6-5,-,TGTGCCGGCAGGAACACCCTTAGCTCCTACGAGCAGTACTTC,CAGRNTLSSYEQYF
TRBD1,TRBJ2-5,TRBV5-6,-,TGTGCCAGCAGCGTACCCGGACAGGGCGAGACCCAGTACTTC,CASSVPGQGETQYF
-,TRBJ2-7,TRBV7-8,-,TGCGCCAGCAGCCAGGGAGGCTGGAGTACCTACGAGCAGTACTTC,CASSQGGWSTYEQYF
TRBD2,TRBJ2-2,TRBV7-2,-,TGTGCCAGCAGCCTTATAGCGGGAGGCGCCGGGGAGCTGTTTTTT,CASSLIAGGAGELFF